The 3 T cell receptor beta chains presented below share a single source sample, sequenced in a study of CD8 T cells in Susac syndrome. RNA totalling roughly 0.45 to 1 ug underwent reverse transcription with random hexamers. TCRdb reanalysed the immunoSEQ multiplex PCR reads using MiXCR and keeps one entry per CDR3 protein. The sample lists around 71,000 distinct CDR3 sequences, just over 95% occurring once. Sequencing was performed on CD4+ T cells from PBMCs. The receptor set was obtained from a human donor with multiple sclerosis.

The chain employs TRBV20-1 and TRBJ2-7; no firm D call. This CDR3 has 14 residues. V dropped 0 bases and J dropped 1 base, with 10 bases sitting between them. Germline values: CDR1 DFQATT, CDR2 SNEGSKA (reference sequence). CDR3 region: CSARDEGLSYEQYF. CDR3 DNA sequence: TGCAGTGCTAGAGACGAAGGGTTGTCCTACGAGCAGTACTTC.

The chain joins TRBV20-1 to TRBJ2-5, with TRBD1 matching 11 bases. This CDR3 is 13 amino acids long. Unmatched junction bases numbered 5, after V lost 6 bases and J lost 5 bases. The germline V gene has CDR1 DFQATT and CDR2 SNEGSKA (reference sequence). This CDR3 reads CSARTGGRETQYF. Written as DNA, the CDR3 is TGCAGTGCCCGGACAGGGGGCCGGGAGACCCAGTACTTC.

The gene calls are TRBV12-3 or TRBV12-4 and TRBJ2-2; D is unresolved. The CDR3 totals 12 residues. The ends were cut back, 8 bases at V and 3 bases at J, with 7 bases in the middle. CDR3 in DNA: TGTGCCAGCTTACCGGACACCGGGGAGCTGTTTTTT. Its protein product is CASLPDTGELFF.